These 28 T cell receptor beta chains were sequenced from one sample in a study of cytomegalovirus exposure and HLA in healthy donors. The PCR made use of 60 Vbeta and 13 Jbeta primers. TCRdb's copy holds only in-frame clones and misses some; the assay was immunoSEQ multiplex PCR. The sample contains 150,000 to 200,000 clones, about 85% of which appear only once. Material: PBMCs. The receptor set was obtained from a woman aged 45-59 years in good health and CMV-seropositive.

This chain joins TRBV5-1 and TRBJ2-3; 8 positions agree with TRBD2. V shed 4 bases, J shed 2 bases, and the junction held 9 bases outside the gene matches. This CDR3 has 16 amino acids. Germline V lookup: CDR1 SGHRS, CDR2 YFSETQ. CDR3 nucleotide sequence: TGCGCCAGCAGCGTAAGCGGGGGAACTACCACAGATACGCAGTATTTT. Protein product: CASSVSGGTTTDTQYF.

This chain uses TRBV10-2 with TRBJ1-1, with a weak D call TRBD1 (6 bases). Trimming took 0 bases from V and 3 from J, leaving 11 bases between them. Germline CDR1 reads WSHSY; CDR2 reads SAAADI. The CDR3 runs 15 residues. CDR3 coding DNA: TGCGCCAGCAGTGAGTCCCCACAGGGAGACACTGAAGCTTTCTTT. Translation gives CASSESPQGDTEAFF.

This rearrangement joins TRBV10-3 to TRBJ1-1; perhaps TRBD1 as D (5 bases). The V gene's germline CDR1 is ENHRY and CDR2 SYGVKD. The CDR3 runs to 13 residues. V lost 0 bases and J 3 bases, leaving 5 bases between the germline ends. CDR3: CAISESRDTEAFF. The CDR3 region has the DNA TGTGCCATCAGTGAGTCCAGGGACACTGAAGCTTTCTTT.

This clone appeared once. The rearrangement joins TRBV7-3 to TRBJ2-1, with D possibly being TRBD2 (5 bases). CDR1 and CDR2 (germline): SGHTA, FQGTGA. This CDR3 has 13 residues. V lost 5 bases, J lost 7 bases, and 12 bases lay in between. The CDR3 protein is CASSPSGTNEQFF. The CDR3 nucleotides are TGTGCCAGCAGCCCTTCGGGAACTAATGAGCAGTTCTTC.

This chain connects TRBV9 to TRBJ1-1; D remains unclear. This CDR3 spans 13 amino acids. V dropped 0 bases and J dropped 4 bases, with 7 bases sitting between them. Germline V lookup: CDR1 SGDLS, CDR2 YYNGEE. CDR3 nucleotides: TGTGCCAGCAGCGTAGCTTGGAGCACTGAAGCTTTCTTT. This encodes CASSVAWSTEAFF.

Only one count was recorded for this clone. The chain employs TRBV5-4 and TRBJ2-7; the D gene is possibly TRBD1 (8 bases). Trimming removed 4 bases from V and 2 bases from J, with 16 bases in between. In germline, CDR1 is SGHNT, CDR2 YYREEE (reference sequence). CDR3 length equals 15 residues. CDR3 loop: CASSRGGTGAYEQYF. CDR3 bases: TGTGCCAGCAGCAGGGGGGGGACAGGAGCCTACGAGCAGTACTTC.

The genes are TRBV10-3 and TRBJ2-7; D is perhaps TRBD2 (6 bases). This CDR3 has 14 amino acids. Germline values: CDR1 ENHRY, CDR2 SYGVKD. V shed 3 bases and J shed 3 bases, with 12 bases lying between them. In DNA form, the CDR3 reads TGTGCCATCAGTGAAGGAGGGGAAGGCTACGAGCAGTACTTC. Translation gives CAISEGGEGYEQYF.

The chain is built from TRBV28 and TRBJ2-1; D unclear. The V and J ends lost 3 bases and 0 bases respectively, with 9 bases between them. Looked up from germline, CDR1 is MDHEN and CDR2 is SYDVKM. The CDR3 spans 15 residues. This chain's CDR3 is CASSLADSSYNEQFF. For the CDR3, the DNA is TGTGCCAGCAGTTTGGCGGATAGCTCCTACAATGAGCAGTTCTTC.

The CDR3 DNA follows: TGTGCCAGCAGACTTCGGACAGGGAAAGCTTTCTTT. It translates to CASRLRTGKAFF. The V gene is TRBV28, the J gene TRBJ1-1; TRBD1 aligns across 8 bases. V was pared by 6 bases and J by 9 bases, with 6 bases of the junction left unmatched. This CDR3 has 12 amino acids. Germline assignment: CDR1 MDHEN and CDR2 SYDVKM.

On this clone itself: Relative to the germline gene, one junction end is altered; a read error may explain this. The chain is built from TRBV7-7 and TRBJ2-3, with 9 nucleotides matching TRBD1. The CDR3 runs 14 residues. Germline loops: CDR1 SSHAT, CDR2 FNYEAQ (reference sequence). For the CDR3, the DNA is TGTGCTAGCAGCTTAGGACAGGGGTCGGGTACGCAGTATTTT. Translated, it gives CASSLGQGSGTQYF.

The chain is built from TRBV7-9 and TRBJ1-3; D not resolved. Germline V CDR1 and CDR2: SEHNR, FQNEAQ (reference sequence). The ends were cut back, 1 base at V and 3 bases at J, with 10 bases in the middle. The CDR3 extends over 15 amino acids. The CDR3 protein is CASSLVGSLGNTIYF. CDR3 bases: TGTGCCAGCAGCTTAGTGGGGAGCCTTGGAAACACCATATATTTT.

V is TRBV10-1 and J is TRBJ2-1; TRBD1 agrees at 7 bases. CDR3 length: 15 amino acids. The V gene's germline CDR1 is WNHNN and CDR2 SYGVQD (reference sequence). With V trimmed by 4 bases and J by 2 bases, 5 bases remained unmatched. The CDR3 DNA reads TGCGCCAGCAGTGTATCACAGGGGACCTACAATGAGCAGTTCTTC. This sequence encodes CASSVSQGTYNEQFF.

The chain has TRBV19 and TRBJ1-5; 7 nucleotides match TRBD1. Germline V lookup: CDR1 LNHDA, CDR2 SQIVND (reference sequence). The length of the CDR3 is 16 residues. The J segment lost 9 bases and the V segment lost 4 bases, leaving 15 bases of the junction unmatched. The CDR3 DNA sequence: TGTGCCAGTAGTACCCGAACGACAGGGAGGTCCGGGCCCCAGCATTTT. Its translation: CASSTRTTGRSGPQHF.

The genes are TRBV29-1 and TRBJ2-2; perhaps TRBD1 as D (5 bases). The CDR3 loop spans 13 amino acids. V was pared by 4 bases and J by 7 bases, with 13 bases between. Germline V gene sequence: CDR1 SQVTM, CDR2 ANQGSEA. CDR3 in DNA: TGCAGCGTTGGACAGCCGGTCCTCGGGGAGCTGTTTTTT. Its translation is CSVGQPVLGELFF.

V usage is TRBV6-4 and J usage is TRBJ2-3, with 7 nucleotides matching TRBD2. The CDR3 consists of 16 residues. The germline V gene has CDR1 MRHNA and CDR2 SNTAGT. The trim removed 2 bases at V and 9 bases at J, leaving 14 bases unmatched. CDR3 DNA: TGTGCCAGCAGTGACGTGGGGGGGTTTGCGCGGAGGACGCAGTATTTT. Encoded protein: CASSDVGGFARRTQYF.

This chain connects TRBV7-2 to TRBJ2-5; 8 nucleotides match TRBD2. Germline CDR1 is SGHTA and CDR2 is FQGNSA. The CDR3 contains 15 residues. J lost 2 bases, V lost 5 bases, and 7 bases had no gene match. CDR3 residues: CASSRSGGRQETQYF. CDR3 DNA sequence: TGTGCCAGCAGCCGGAGCGGGGGCCGGCAAGAGACCCAGTACTTC.

The J gene is TRBJ1-1, the V gene TRBV6-5; the D is unclear. CDR1 is MNHEY, CDR2 SVGAGI, per germline. The CDR3 totals 16 residues. Trimming took off 2 bases at V and 1 base at J, with 14 bases between the two ends. The CDR3 is CASSYGRQSSNTEAFF. DNA of the CDR3: TGTGCCAGCAGTTACGGCAGGCAGTCCTCGAACACTGAAGCTTTCTTT.

This clone was recorded a few times. V is TRBV9 and J is TRBJ2-2, with TRBD1 matching 7 bases. The germline CDR1 and CDR2 sequences are SGDLS and YYNGEE. This CDR3 region has 16 residues. Trimming removed 4 bases from V and 5 bases from J; junction bases left unmatched: 11. CDR3 sequence reads: CASSPRQGGGTGELFF. The DNA for the CDR3 is TGTGCCAGCAGCCCCCGACAGGGCGGTGGAACCGGGGAGCTGTTTTTT. Drawing the rest from reference TRBV9 and TRBJ2-2, the complete variable domain is DSGVTQTPKHLITATGQRVTLRCSPRSGDLSVYWYQQSLDQGLQFLIQYYNGEERAKGNILERFSAQQFPDLHSELNLSSLELGDSALYFCASSPRQGGGTGELFFGEGSRLTVL.

V gene TRBV7-9 combines with J gene TRBJ1-2, with 8 bases that match TRBD1. There are 12 residues in the CDR3. V gave up 4 bases and J gave up 7 bases; unmatched junction bases: 2. Germline CDR1 and CDR2: SEHNR and FQNEAQ (reference sequence). The CDR3 DNA is TGTGCCAGCAGCTCTGGGACAGGTGGCTACACCTTC. This translates into CASSSGTGGYTF.

This clone was counted a single time. The chain recombines TRBV19 with TRBJ2-7, with 9 nucleotides matching TRBD2. V shed 3 bases, J shed 3 bases, and the junction held 6 bases outside the gene matches. This CDR3 region has 15 residues. Germline lookup yields CDR1 LNHDA and CDR2 SQIVND (reference sequence). The CDR3 bases are TGTGCCAGTAGTATGGGTCCAGCGGGGGGCTACGAGCAGTACTTC. This gives the protein CASSMGPAGGYEQYF.

The V gene is TRBV28, the J gene TRBJ2-5; TRBD1 might be the D (5 bases). This CDR3 is built from 16 residues. The ends were cut back, 5 bases at V and 4 bases at J, with 20 bases in the middle. The germline V gene has CDR1 MDHEN and CDR2 SYDVKM. The CDR3 DNA sequence: TGTGCCAGCAGTCCCTCGATCGTGCAGGGTGGAGAGACCCAGTACTTC. Protein sequence: CASSPSIVQGGETQYF.

The V call is TRBV5-6, the J call TRBJ1-5, with 12 bases identical to TRBD1. The CDR3 is 17 amino acids. Germline CDR1 is SGHDT and CDR2 is YYEEEE. Germline trimming cut 0 bases from V and 3 bases from J; bases unmatched to any gene: 4. Here the CDR3 reads CASSLGGQGALNQPQHF. In DNA, the CDR3 is TGTGCCAGCAGCTTGGGGGGACAGGGGGCCCTCAATCAGCCCCAGCATTTT.

This clone was recorded only once. One end of the junction does not line up with germline, which may come from a read error. V and J are TRBV5-4 and TRBJ1-2; D is uncertain. Germline CDR1 is SGHNT and CDR2 is YYREEE (reference sequence). The CDR3 spans 14 residues. The CDR3 loop reads CASGLIGSNYGYTF. The CDR3 nucleotides are TGTGCCAGCGGCTTGATAGGGAGTAACTATGGCTACACCTTC.

The chain links TRBV5-1 to TRBJ2-5; 9 positions agree with TRBD2. V was pared by 2 bases and J by 3 bases, with 2 bases of the junction left unmatched. Germline loops: CDR1 SGHRS, CDR2 YFSETQ. This CDR3 has 14 amino acids. The CDR3: CASSLGGGEETQYF. In nucleotides, the CDR3 is TGCGCCAGCAGCTTAGGCGGGGGGGAAGAGACCCAGTACTTC.

The chain uses TRBV6-1 and TRBJ2-3; 10 bases agree with TRBD2. J gave up 2 bases and V 5 bases, and 1 base lay outside the gene matches. The CDR3 sequence is 14 residues long. The V gene's germline CDR1 is MNHNS and CDR2 SASEGT. The chain's CDR3 is CASSSGGATDTQYF. The CDR3 DNA reads TGTGCCAGCAGTAGCGGGGGGGCCACAGATACGCAGTATTTT.

The J gene is TRBJ1-2, the V gene TRBV19; a weak D match, TRBD1 (5 bases). This CDR3 has 13 residues. The germline V gene has CDR1 LNHDA and CDR2 SQIVND (reference sequence). V was trimmed by 7 bases and J by 6 bases, leaving 15 bases between them. The DNA of the CDR3 is TGTGCCAGTACCTCGACGAAGGGGAATGGCTACACCTTC. Protein sequence: CASTSTKGNGYTF.

The chain has TRBV2 and TRBJ2-1; tentatively, D is TRBD2 (6 bases). The V gene lost 6 bases and the J gene lost 10 bases, with 13 bases spanning the gap. CDR1 is SNHLY and CDR2 is FYNNEI in the germline V gene. The CDR3 has 12 amino acids. CDR3 residues: CASRKAGGEQFF. CDR3 coding DNA: TGTGCCAGCAGGAAAGCCGGAGGGGAGCAGTTCTTC.

The gene calls are TRBV28 and TRBJ1-1, with TRBD1 as a possible D gene (5 bases). Germline assignment: CDR1 MDHEN and CDR2 SYDVKM. Deletions cut 3 bases from V and 6 bases from J, with 11 bases between. The CDR3 spans 13 residues. Here the CDR3 DNA reads TGTGCCAGCAGTTTTTTGGGGGGACCTGAAGCTTTCTTT. Its protein product is CASSFLGGPEAFF. Combining the CDR3 with reference TRBV28 and TRBJ1-1 gives the whole variable domain DVKVTQSSRYLVKRTGEKVFLECVQDMDHENMFWYRQDPGLGLRLIYFSYDVKMKEKGDIPEGYSVSREKKERFSLILESASTNQTSMYLCASSFLGGPEAFFGQGTRLTVV.